The next 31 T cell receptor beta chains were all read from a single sample in a study of blood T cell repertoires in COVID-19. The assay was immunoSEQ multiplex PCR, and TCRdb's table has in-frame clones only and misses some. Of about 170,000 clones detected, more than 60% appear once; the ten largest clones hold around 8.1%. Specimen: peripheral blood. Every receptor here comes from a man in his fifties or sixties with acute or convalescent COVID-19.

CDR3 loop: CSVKGLAGRNTGELFF. In nucleotides, the CDR3 is TGCAGCGTTAAGGGACTTGCAGGACGGAACACCGGGGAGCTGTTTTTT. The rearrangement joins TRBV29-1 to TRBJ2-2, with D possibly TRBD2 on 6 matching bases. Trimming pared 5 bases from V and 1 base from J, leaving 17 bases between. Germline V lookup: CDR1 SQVTM, CDR2 ANQGSEA. CDR3 length: 16 residues.

The V and J genes are TRBV19 and TRBJ1-3; D gene uncertain. Germline CDR1 reads LNHDA; CDR2 reads SQIVND (reference sequence). V lost 3 bases to trimming and J lost 1 base, with 7 bases between them. The CDR3 length is 14 residues. The CDR3 coding sequence is TGTGCCAGTAGTATGGTAGTGTCTGGAAACACCATATATTTT. It yields the protein CASSMVVSGNTIYF. Full variable domain (outside the CDR3, taken from reference TRBV19 and TRBJ1-3): DGGITQSPKYLFRKEGQNVTLSCEQNLNHDAMYWYRQDPGQGLRLIYYSQIVNDFQKGDIAEGYSVSREKKESFPLTVTSAQKNPTAFYLCASSMVVSGNTIYFGEGSWLTVV.

The genes are TRBV18 and TRBJ2-5; 8 nucleotides line up with TRBD1. CDR1 and CDR2 from the germline V gene are KGHSH and LQKENI. CDR3 size: 15 residues. Losses at the gene ends were 1 base for V and 4 bases for J; bases not matched to a gene: 5. The chain's CDR3 is CASSPRTGSGETQYF. DNA of the CDR3: TGTGCCAGCTCACCACGGACAGGGTCTGGAGAGACCCAGTACTTC.

V and J are TRBV24-1 and TRBJ2-1, with 8 bases fitting TRBD2. Per the germline V gene, CDR1 is KGHDR and CDR2 is SFDVKD. CDR3 length equals 15 residues. The trim removed 1 base at V and 6 bases at J, leaving 4 bases unmatched. For the CDR3, the DNA is TGTGCCACCAGTGATTTCGGGGGGGCTGGCAATGAGCAGTTCTTC. It codes for CATSDFGGAGNEQFF.

In its sample, this clone was seen a few times. V usage is TRBV6-2 or TRBV6-3 and J usage is TRBJ1-3; D is possibly TRBD1 (5 bases). The CDR3 is 15 amino acids. Germline CDR1 is MNHEY and CDR2 is SVGEGT. V dropped 5 bases and J dropped 2 bases, with 13 bases sitting between them. The DNA for the CDR3 is TGTGCCAGCAGTGGAGACAGCGTTCCTGGAAACACCATATATTTT. This gives the protein CASSGDSVPGNTIYF.

This chain uses TRBV5-5 with TRBJ1-1, with D tentatively TRBD1 (6 bases). Trimming pared 3 bases from V and 1 base from J, leaving 7 bases between. The length of the CDR3 is 13 residues. Germline V lookup: CDR1 SGHKS, CDR2 YYEKEE (reference sequence). The CDR3 nucleotides read TGTGCCAGCAGCTCACAGGGGAACACTGAAGCTTTCTTT. Translating it yields CASSSQGNTEAFF.

This chain joins TRBV7-3 and TRBJ2-1; 11 bases match TRBD2. This CDR3 region has 15 residues. From germline, CDR1 is SGHTA and CDR2 FQGTGA. The V segment lost 3 bases and the J segment 14 bases; nucleotides outside the gene matches: 12. CDR3 bases: TGTGCCAGCAGCTTTCTAGCGGGGGGCCCAATGAGGGAGTTCTTC. Translated: CASSFLAGGPMREFF.

The chain is built from TRBV4-2 and TRBJ1-1; D gene ambiguous. The CDR3 is 12 amino acids. The V and J ends lost 4 bases and 1 base respectively, with 4 bases between them. CDR1 is LGHNA, CDR2 YNFKEQ, per germline. The CDR3 spells CASSLQNTEAFF. CDR3 sequence (DNA): TGTGCCAGCAGCCTACAGAACACTGAAGCTTTCTTT.

This chain joins TRBV5-1 and TRBJ2-2; a weak D match, TRBD1 (6 bases). This CDR3 has 16 residues. The germline gives CDR1 SGHRS, CDR2 YFSETQ. V lost 4 bases and J lost 1, with 14 bases in between. CDR3 nucleotide sequence: TGCGCCAGCAGCCCTGAAACAGGGTGGAACACCGGGGAGCTGTTTTTT. Translation gives CASSPETGWNTGELFF.

The chain uses TRBV18 and TRBJ1-1, with 8 bases lining up with TRBD1. The CDR3 consists of 16 residues. V shed 3 bases and J 4 bases; nucleotides not matched to a gene: 10. Germline assignment: CDR1 KGHSH and CDR2 LQKENI. This CDR3 reads CASSPKQGGIGTEAFF. CDR3 coding DNA: TGTGCCAGCTCACCCAAACAGGGGGGGATAGGCACTGAAGCTTTCTTT.

This clone occurred once. This CDR3 is CASSDFAEKLFF. The DNA for the CDR3 is TGCGCCAGCAGTGACTTTGCTGAAAAACTGTTTTTT. V gene TRBV4-1 combines with J gene TRBJ1-4; D is unclear. The CDR3 consists of 12 residues. V was shortened by 6 bases and J by 7 bases, with 9 bases between the two germline ends. CDR1 MGHRA and CDR2 YSYEKL come from the germline V gene.

This CDR3 is CASSTSGGIGRLNTEAFF. CDR3 bases: TGTGCCAGTAGCACCTCAGGGGGCATCGGACGGTTGAACACTGAAGCTTTCTTT. The chain is built from TRBV19 and TRBJ1-1, with 8 bases fitting TRBD1. V was pared by 6 bases and J by 0 bases, with 15 bases of the junction left unmatched. The CDR3 sequence is 18 residues long. Germline V CDR1 and CDR2: LNHDA, SQIVND (reference sequence).

The chain is built from TRBV5-1 and TRBJ2-7, with D tentatively TRBD2 (7 bases). Trimming removed 0 bases at V and 0 bases at J, with 16 bases between. The V gene's germline CDR1 is SGHRS and CDR2 YFSETQ. The CDR3 has 17 residues. The CDR3 coding sequence is TGCGCCAGCAGCTTGGCCTATCGGGGGGCACCCTCCTACGAGCAGTACTTC. It is translated as CASSLAYRGAPSYEQYF.

The chain combines TRBV7-3 with TRBJ2-1, with D hard to call. The V and J ends lost 5 bases and 5 bases respectively, with 13 bases between them. Germline CDR1 and CDR2: SGHTA and FQGTGA. The CDR3 is 14 amino acids. CDR3 protein: CASSPRQANNEQFF. The CDR3 coding sequence is TGTGCCAGCAGCCCCCGGCAGGCCAACAATGAGCAGTTCTTC.

This sequence joins TRBV25-1 and TRBJ2-1; TRBD1 matches 8 bases. The length of the CDR3 is 15 residues. J gave up 0 bases and V 4 bases, and 2 bases lay outside the gene matches. The germline V gene encodes CDR1 MGHDK and CDR2 SYGVNS. The CDR3 DNA follows: TGTGCCAGCAGTGCGGACAGGGACTCCTACAATGAGCAGTTCTTC. Residues: CASSADRDSYNEQFF.

The gene calls are TRBV7-8 and TRBJ2-7; D perhaps matches TRBD1 (6 bases). The CDR3 covers 15 residues. The germline V gene encodes CDR1 SGHVS and CDR2 FQNEAQ. The V and J ends lost 4 bases and 5 bases respectively, with 18 bases between them. CDR3 region: CASSSWTQGSNEQYF. The CDR3 DNA follows: TGTGCCAGCAGCTCATGGACACAGGGATCTAACGAGCAGTACTTC.

This chain joins TRBV18 and TRBJ2-5; 9 nucleotides agree with TRBD1. The CDR3 is 14 amino acids. Losses at the gene ends were 5 bases for V and 5 bases for J; bases not matched to a gene: 6. Germline V gene sequence: CDR1 KGHSH, CDR2 LQKENI. The CDR3 bases are TGTGCCAGCTCATCACAGGGGGCTGGGGAGACCCAGTACTTC. This encodes CASSSQGAGETQYF. Full variable domain (outside the CDR3, taken from reference TRBV18 and TRBJ2-5): NAGVMQNPRHLVRRRGQEARLRCSPMKGHSHVYWYRQLPEEGLKFMVYLQKENIIDESGMPKERFSAEFPKEGPSILRIQQVVRGDSAAYFCASSSQGAGETQYFGPGTRLLVL.

The V and J genes are TRBV7-2 and TRBJ2-3, with 7 bases that match TRBD1. Germline V gene lookup returns CDR1 SGHTA and CDR2 FQGNSA. V shed 4 bases and J 2 bases; nucleotides not matched to a gene: 9. This CDR3 is built from 16 residues. CDR3 loop: CASSSDPGQTTDTQYF. The CDR3, as DNA: TGTGCCAGCAGCTCAGACCCGGGACAGACCACAGATACGCAGTATTTT. Full variable domain (remainder filled in from reference TRBV7-2 and TRBJ2-3): GAGVSQSPSNKVTEKGKDVELRCDPISGHTALYWYRQSLGQGLEFLIYFQGNSAPDKSGLPSDRFSAERTGGSVSTLTIQRTQQEDSAVYLCASSSDPGQTTDTQYFGPGTRLTVL.

The chain recombines TRBV27 with TRBJ2-3; 8 nucleotides match TRBD2. This CDR3 is built from 15 residues. J was trimmed by 4 bases and V by 4 bases; bases with no gene match: 7. The germline V gene has CDR1 MNHEY and CDR2 SMNVEV (reference sequence). The CDR3 reads CASSSLAGPPDTQYF. DNA for the CDR3: TGTGCCAGCAGTTCCTTAGCGGGGCCCCCAGATACGCAGTATTTT.

V is TRBV13 and J is TRBJ1-6; the match to TRBD1 covers 9 bases. The V gene end was trimmed by 6 bases and the J gene end by 9 bases; junction bases not matched to a gene: 9. Germline assignment: CDR1 PRHDT and CDR2 FYEKMQ (reference sequence). The CDR3 contains 15 residues. The CDR3 DNA reads TGTGCCAGCAGACCACAGGGACAGGGAATTTCACCCCTCCACTTT. This translates into CASRPQGQGISPLHF.

This sequence joins TRBV7-8 and TRBJ2-7, with 7 bases that match TRBD1. The CDR3 has 17 amino acids. CDR1 is SGHVS and CDR2 is FQNEAQ in the germline V gene. V was clipped by 5 bases and J by 2 bases; unmatched bases: 15. CDR3 DNA sequence: TGTGCCAGCAGCGTACGACTCTTCCGGGACAGAGCCTACGAGCAGTACTTC. It yields the protein CASSVRLFRDRAYEQYF.

The chain combines TRBV12-3 or TRBV12-4 with TRBJ1-5; no definite D call. This CDR3 is 13 amino acids long. V shed 3 bases and J shed 5 bases, with 8 bases lying between them. The CDR3 loop is CASSLGGDQPQHF. The CDR3 DNA is TGTGCCAGCAGTTTGGGCGGGGATCAGCCCCAGCATTTT.

The gene calls are TRBV19 and TRBJ2-1, with 9 bases matching TRBD2. V was clipped by 0 bases and J by 6 bases; unmatched bases: 12. Germline CDR1 LNHDA, CDR2 SQIVND (reference sequence). The CDR3 spans 18 residues. Here the CDR3 DNA reads TGTGCCAGTAGTATAGATTCGGCTAGCGGGGTCGCCACCAATGAGCAGTTCTTC. Amino acid sequence: CASSIDSASGVATNEQFF.

The chain links TRBV6-2 or TRBV6-3 to TRBJ1-3; D remains ambiguous. V lost 2 bases, J lost 4 bases, and 18 bases lay in between. Per the germline V gene, CDR1 is MNHEY and CDR2 is SVGEGT. The CDR3 extends over 17 amino acids. CDR3 nucleotide sequence: TGTGCCAGCAGTTACGATCCAGGCGTTGGTTCCGGAAACACCATATATTTT. Translated, it gives CASSYDPGVGSGNTIYF.

The chain links TRBV7-2 to TRBJ2-5; tentatively, D is TRBD2 (6 bases). Germline V gene data show CDR1 as SGHTA and CDR2 as FQGNSA. CDR3 length: 18 amino acids. Trimming removed 1 base at V and 1 base at J, with 19 bases between. The CDR3 nucleotides read TGTGCCAGCAGCTTAGTTGGTAGTGGGGGGTTGATCCAAGAGACCCAGTACTTC. Protein sequence: CASSLVGSGGLIQETQYF.

The rearrangement joins TRBV9 to TRBJ1-2, with D possibly TRBD1 on 6 matching bases. Germline V gene lookup returns CDR1 SGDLS and CDR2 YYNGEE. V was trimmed by 4 bases and J by 5 bases, leaving 18 bases between them. This CDR3 comprises 15 residues. Here the CDR3 DNA reads TGTGCCAGCAGCCCAACCTACAGGGACCCATATGGCTACACCTTC. Translated, it gives CASSPTYRDPYGYTF.

This chain connects TRBV19 to TRBJ2-7; D is ambiguous. This CDR3 has 13 amino acids. Germline V lookup: CDR1 LNHDA, CDR2 SQIVND (reference sequence). Trimming removed 8 bases at V and 0 bases at J, with 11 bases between. This CDR3 reads CASRDLRSYEQYF. CDR3 DNA: TGTGCCAGTCGAGACTTGCGCTCCTACGAGCAGTACTTC.

V is TRBV10-3 and J is TRBJ2-7; possible D gene TRBD2, 6 bases. Trimming left V 4 bases short and J 4 bases short, with 17 bases between. The CDR3 contains 15 residues. CDR1 is ENHRY and CDR2 is SYGVKD in the germline V gene. CDR3 DNA: TGTGCCATCAGTGCTACCGCAGGGACTGGTTACGAGCAGTACTTC. Translated, it gives CAISATAGTGYEQYF.

V usage is TRBV5-1 and J usage is TRBJ1-3; D gene unclear. The CDR3 contains 14 residues. Trimming left V 5 bases short and J 0 bases short, with 9 bases between. The germline gives CDR1 SGHRS, CDR2 YFSETQ. CDR3 residues: CASRNSFSGNTIYF. CDR3 coding DNA: TGCGCCAGCAGGAACAGCTTCTCTGGAAACACCATATATTTT.

The chain combines TRBV3-1 (or the pseudogene TRBV3-2) with TRBJ2-5; the match to TRBD2 covers 7 bases. Trimming took 4 bases from V and 3 from J; bases not matched to a gene: 14. This CDR3 is built from 17 residues. Germline values: CDR1 LGHDT, CDR2 YNNKEL (reference sequence). CDR3 DNA sequence: TGTGCCAGCAGCCGTCGGGGAGCGGGGATAACAAAAGAGACCCAGTACTTC. Its protein product is CASSRRGAGITKETQYF.

V and J are TRBV9 and TRBJ2-3; 11 bases agree with TRBD2. CDR1 and CDR2 from the germline V gene are SGDLS and YYNGEE. The V gene end was trimmed by 7 bases and the J gene end by 2 bases; junction bases not matched to a gene: 3. This CDR3 spans 14 amino acids. This chain's CDR3 is CASASGGFTDTQYF. The DNA of the CDR3 is TGTGCCAGCGCTAGCGGGGGGTTCACAGATACGCAGTATTTT.